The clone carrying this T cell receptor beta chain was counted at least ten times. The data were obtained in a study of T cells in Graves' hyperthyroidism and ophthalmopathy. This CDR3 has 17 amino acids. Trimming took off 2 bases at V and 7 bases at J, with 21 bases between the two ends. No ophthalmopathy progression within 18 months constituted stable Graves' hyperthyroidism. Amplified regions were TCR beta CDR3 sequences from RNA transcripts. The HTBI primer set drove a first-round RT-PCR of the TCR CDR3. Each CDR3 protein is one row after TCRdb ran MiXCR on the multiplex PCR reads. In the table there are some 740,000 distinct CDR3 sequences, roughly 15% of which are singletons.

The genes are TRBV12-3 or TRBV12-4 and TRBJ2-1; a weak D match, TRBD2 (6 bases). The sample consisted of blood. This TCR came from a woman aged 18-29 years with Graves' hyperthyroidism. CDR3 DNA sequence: TGTGCCAGCAGTTTACCGAGTTTAGGGGCGGGGAAAAATGAGCAGTTCTTC. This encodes CASSLPSLGAGKNEQFF.